A single count supports the clone carrying this T cell receptor beta chain. Its antigen is unknown. The data are from a study of OX40 agonist ivuxolimab in advanced cancers. Across the study: Patient treatment consisted of intravenous ivuxolimab administration every 2 weeks at 0.01 to 10 mg/kg.

V was pared by 0 bases and J by 4 bases, with 9 bases between. CDR1 KGHSH and CDR2 LQKENI come from the germline V gene. The CDR3 consists of 14 residues. The study, taken as a whole, reports: On average, CD8+ T cells had more expanded clones than CD4+.

Any history of autoimmune disease or systemic immunosuppression disqualified patients. TCRdb's table, derived via immunoSEQ multiplex PCR, lists solely in-frame clones and lacks some. The sample carries some 57,000 clones, approximately 90% recorded once. The J gene is TRBJ1-1, the V gene TRBV18; D possibly corresponds to TRBD1 (6 bases). This clonotype was obtained from an adult with an advanced solid tumor such as melanoma, head and neck, liver or kidney cancer. This sample comprised CD4+ or CD8+ T cells sorted from blood, obtained in a trial of the OX40 agonist ivuxolimab. The CDR3 reads CASSPPGGSTEAFF. CDR3 DNA: TGTGCCAGCTCACCACCAGGGGGGTCCACTGAAGCTTTCTTT.